This TCR beta chain originates from a study of Ad26.COV2.S vaccination and SARS-CoV-2 variants. Using immunoSEQ multiplex PCR, the repertoire was profiled, and TCRdb retains in-frame clones only, with some absent. The sample shows under 550,000 clones, 85% to 90% of them seen only once. Specified treatment: roughly 18 received Ad26.COV2.S at low or high dose, single or two shots; about 5 received placebo; per-sample allocation not given. Following the first vaccine or placebo injection, samples were taken on day 63. The CDR3 has 15 residues. J was trimmed by 7 bases and V by 3 bases; bases with no gene match: 7. CDR1 is MDHEN and CDR2 is SYDVKM in the germline V gene.

V gene TRBV28 combines with J gene TRBJ1-2; 11 nucleotides match TRBD1. This clonotype originated in a person aged 18-65 years who received the Ad26.COV2.S COVID-19 vaccine or a placebo. The sample in question was peripheral blood, obtained in a trial of Ad26.COV2.S vaccine versus placebo. The CDR3 is CASSFLDRGHLGYTF. CDR3 bases: TGTGCCAGCAGTTTCTTGGACAGGGGGCATCTTGGCTACACCTTC.